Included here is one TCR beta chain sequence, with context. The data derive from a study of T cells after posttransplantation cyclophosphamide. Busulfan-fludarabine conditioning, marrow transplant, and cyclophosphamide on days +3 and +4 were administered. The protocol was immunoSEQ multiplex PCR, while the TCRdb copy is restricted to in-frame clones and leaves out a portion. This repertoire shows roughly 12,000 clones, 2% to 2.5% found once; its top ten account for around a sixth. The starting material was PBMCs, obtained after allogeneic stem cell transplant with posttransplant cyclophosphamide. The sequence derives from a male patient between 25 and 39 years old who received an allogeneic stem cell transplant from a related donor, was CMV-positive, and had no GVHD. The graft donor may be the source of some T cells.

DNA for the CDR3: TGTGCCTGGAGTGTGCCAGGTCCCGGGGAGCTGTTTTTT. Protein sequence: CAWSVPGPGELFF. V and J are TRBV30 and TRBJ2-2; D ambiguous. This CDR3 contains 13 residues. V gave up 0 bases and J gave up 6 bases, with 8 bases separating them. The germline CDR1 and CDR2 sequences are GTSNPN and SVGIG (reference sequence). Full variable domain (remainder filled in from reference TRBV30 and TRBJ2-2): SQTIHQWPATLVQPVGSPLSLECTVEGTSNPNLYWYRQAAGRGLQLLFYSVGIGQISSEVPQNLSASRPQDRQFILSSKKLLLSDSGFYLCAWSVPGPGELFFGEGSRLTVL.